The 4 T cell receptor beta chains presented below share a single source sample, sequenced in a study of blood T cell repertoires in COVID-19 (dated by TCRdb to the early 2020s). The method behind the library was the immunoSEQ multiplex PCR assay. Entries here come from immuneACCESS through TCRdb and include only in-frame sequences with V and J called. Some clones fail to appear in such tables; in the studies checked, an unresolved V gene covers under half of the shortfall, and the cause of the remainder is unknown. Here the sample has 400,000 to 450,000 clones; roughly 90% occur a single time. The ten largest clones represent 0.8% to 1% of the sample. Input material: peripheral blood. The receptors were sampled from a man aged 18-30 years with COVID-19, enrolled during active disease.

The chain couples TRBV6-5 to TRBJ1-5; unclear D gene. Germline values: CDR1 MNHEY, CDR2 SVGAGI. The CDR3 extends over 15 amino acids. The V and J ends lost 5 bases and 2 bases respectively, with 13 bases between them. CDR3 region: CASSPEGVGNQPQHF. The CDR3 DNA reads TGTGCCAGCAGTCCAGAGGGTGTGGGCAATCAGCCCCAGCATTTT.

This CDR3 is CASSLLGWKDEKLFF. The CDR3 DNA sequence: TGTGCCAGCAGTTTACTAGGTTGGAAGGATGAAAAACTGTTTTTT. This chain connects TRBV27 to TRBJ1-4, with D uncertain. CDR3 size: 15 residues. V lost 2 bases, J lost 6 bases, and 13 bases lay in between. The germline CDR1 and CDR2 sequences are MNHEY and SMNVEV (reference sequence).

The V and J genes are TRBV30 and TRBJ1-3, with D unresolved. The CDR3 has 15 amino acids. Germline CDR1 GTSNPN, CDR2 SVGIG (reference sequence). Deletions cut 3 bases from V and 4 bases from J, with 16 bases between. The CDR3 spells CAWSLTGTSGNTIYF. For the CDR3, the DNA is TGTGCCTGGAGCCTGACTGGAACTTCAGGAAACACCATATATTTT.

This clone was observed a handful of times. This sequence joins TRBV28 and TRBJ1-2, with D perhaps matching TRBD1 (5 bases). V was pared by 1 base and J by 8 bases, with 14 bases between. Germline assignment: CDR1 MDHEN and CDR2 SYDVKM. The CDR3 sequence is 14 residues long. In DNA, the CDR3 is TGTGCCAGCAGTTTATCGGGGGGGGTCTACGGCTACACCTTC. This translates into CASSLSGGVYGYTF.